This TCR beta chain derives from a study of blood T cell repertoires in COVID-19. CDR1 and CDR2 from the germline V gene are GTSNPN and SVGIG (reference sequence). The CDR3 consists of 12 residues. Trimming removed 5 bases from V and 7 bases from J; junction bases left unmatched: 5. Seattle patients were enrolled while actively infected and followed longitudinally. In the original workflow: By means of reference gene primer amplification, nucleated cell counts were estimated. Clones were read by immunoSEQ multiplex PCR, and TCRdb kept only the in-frame ones, dropping some. V and J calls and clone size are as listed in that table; D and trimming were resolved from the DNA. Among some 210,000 clones listed, more than 85% were seen once.

The clonotype originates from a man in his 60s with COVID-19, enrolled during active disease. V and J are TRBV30 and TRBJ2-7, with 10 bases lining up with TRBD1. Sequenced input: peripheral blood. CDR3 sequence: CAWAGTGDEQYF. CDR3 nucleotide sequence: TGTGCCTGGGCGGGGACAGGGGATGAGCAGTACTTC. The full variable domain, with the rest looked up from reference TRBV30 and TRBJ2-7, is SQTIHQWPATLVQPVGSPLSLECTVEGTSNPNLYWYRQAAGRGLQLLFYSVGIGQISSEVPQNLSASRPQDRQFILSSKKLLLSDSGFYLCAWAGTGDEQYFGPGTRLTVT.